The TCR beta chain under discussion was sequenced for a study of T cell repertoires in ileal Crohn's disease. Study information: Median disease duration was about 7.9 years; 35% to 45% smoked at surgery. Surgery for a complication: stricturing in roughly 61%, penetrating in about 40%.

This clone was found a few times. Its specificity is unknown. Adults with ileal or ileocolonic Crohn's disease and an indication for resection were eligible. The assay was immunoSEQ multiplex PCR, and TCRdb's table has in-frame clones only and misses some. The sample shows approximately 15,000 clones, around two thirds of them seen only once. The length of the CDR3 is 18 residues. From germline, CDR1 is KGHSH and CDR2 LQKENI. Unmatched junction bases numbered 10, after V lost 1 base and J lost 2 bases. Study outcomes and limitations: High-frequency clones were more common in sorted CD8 than CD4 cells.

The genes are TRBV18 and TRBJ2-5, with 10 bases lining up with TRBD1. This receptor was identified in an adult with Crohn's disease. Material for sequencing was ileal tissue. CDR3 nucleotides: TGTGCCAGCTCACCACGCACGGGACAGGGGACCTTTCAAGAGACCCAGTACTTC. It translates to CASSPRTGQGTFQETQYF.